What follows describes a single T cell receptor beta chain. This clonotype was detected a few times. Which antigen it targets is not known. Within one base of it there is no much larger clone, and no base qualities were kept. The data were taken from a study of response to subunit inactivated influenza vaccine (dated by TCRdb to the late 2010s). Looking at the study overall: Deep quantitative profiling of the T cell receptor repertoire was used in the study to follow responses to a trivalent subunit inactivated influenza vaccine.

Here is what the overall study found, with its caveats: The authors proposed that each seasonal influenza vaccination may bring in only a limited number of new T cells.

From V the trimming removes 2 bases and from J it removes 6 bases, while the gene matches leave 3 bases of the junction unaccounted for. The CDR3, from cysteine to phenylalanine, totals 12 residues. CDR3 DNA is the only sequence kept; it has 36 bases, read in frame from the first base. The germline V gene (reference sequence) sets CDR1 to DFQATT and CDR2 to SNEGSKA. The library was obtained by RT-PCR. TCRdb names Illumina HiSeq 2500 as the instrument used. TCRdb ran its own pipeline on the public reads, namely fastp trimming at Q25 and MiXCR clone calling, and kept in-frame beta chains. Each record represents a unique CDR3 protein, reported with the most common genes and DNA among its rows. Across this sample there are a few hundred thousand distinct CDR3 sequences, with 13% to 15% seen only once. The ten biggest clones cover around 10% of the sample.

Here the sequenced sample was PBMCs from blood, taken roughly 12 days after vaccination. This receptor was taken from a man aged 50-59 years who received an inactivated influenza vaccine. Donor details come from another sample of the same person, matched by shared clones. The chain is assembled from TRBV20-1 and TRBJ2-7; TRBD1 lines up with 8 middle nucleotides. The DNA sequence is TGCAGTGCTAGACCGGACAGGGCCGAGCAGTACTTC. It translates to CSARPDRAEQYF.